This T cell receptor beta chain was recorded in a study of T cell responses to AZD1222 COVID-19 vaccine. The junction had 3 bases not matched to a gene; V was cut back by 6 bases and J by 4 bases. This CDR3 is 13 amino acids long. Per the germline V gene, CDR1 is SNHLY and CDR2 is FYNNEI. In its sample, this clone was seen once. TCRdb's table, derived via immunoSEQ multiplex PCR, lists solely in-frame clones and lacks some. The repertoire holds 100,000 to 150,000 clones, with roughly 90% as singletons. The TCR originated in an adult in good health. This specimen was peripheral blood, taken on day 0 of AZD1222 vaccination. The chain combines TRBV2 with TRBJ1-5; 7 bases agree with TRBD1. CDR3 nucleotides: TGTGCCAGCAGCGGGACAGTTAATCAGCCCCAGCATTTT. Translating gives CASSGTVNQPQHF.